This paragraph covers one T cell receptor beta chain sequence. This record belongs to a study of cytomegalovirus exposure and HLA in healthy donors. Germline lookup yields CDR1 LGHNA and CDR2 YNFKEQ. The V segment lost 0 bases and the J segment 3 bases; nucleotides outside the gene matches: 8. CDR3 length equals 16 residues. The PCR employed 60 Vbeta primers together with 13 Jbeta primers. Data came from immunoSEQ multiplex PCR; TCRdb stores just in-frame clones and leaves some out. The sample lists over 150,000 clones, 65% to 90% occurring once. The specimen sequenced was PBMCs. The chain uses TRBV4-2 and TRBJ2-7, with TRBD2 matching over 7 bases. This clonotype originated in a man in his fifties in good health and CMV-seropositive. Written as DNA, the CDR3 is TGTGCCAGCAGCCAAGACATAGGCGGGGGAGTCTACGAGCAGTACTTC. Protein: CASSQDIGGGVYEQYF.